These T cell receptor beta chains were read from a single sample in a study of early T cells in non-severe SARS-CoV-2 infection. Each CDR3 protein gets one entry after TCRdb re-called the 5' RACE reads with MiXCR. This table has 80,000 to 95,000 distinct CDR3 sequences, over 15% appearing once. The sequences come from whole blood, collected at baseline. The receptors originated from an adult who was a healthcare worker with PCR-confirmed SARS-CoV-2 infection or an uninfected control (not recorded which). Each CDR3 is given with its conserved first and last residue. A D gene is named only where the DNA matches it firmly. The size of a clone is reported for some rows only, either as once, few or many, or as a class for expanded clones.

>TRBJ2-3|-|TRBV2|14|TRBD2
CASSERSGKDTQYF
TGTGCCAGCAGTGAACGGAGCGGGAAGGATACGCAGTATTTT
>TRBJ2-3|few|TRBV11-2|13|-
CATRAAGTDTQYF
TGTGCCACCCGGGCCGCCGGTACAGATACGCAGTATTTT
>TRBJ2-5|-|TRBV5-4|11|-
CASSWEETQYF
TGTGCCAGCAGCTGGGAGGAGACCCAGTACTTC
>TRBJ2-5|few|TRBV5-1|13|-
CASSLKLDVTQYF
TGCGCCAGCAGCTTGAAACTAGATGTGACCCAGTACTTC
>TRBJ2-3|-|TRBV20-1|15|TRBD2
CSASKLAGRADTQYF
TGCAGTGCCTCCAAGCTAGCGGGAAGGGCAGATACGCAGTATTTT
>TRBJ2-5|few|TRBV28|12|-
CASSFVIETQYF
TGTGCCAGCAGTTTCGTTATAGAGACCCAGTACTTC
>TRBJ2-7|few|TRBV12-3/TRBV12-4|12|-
CASSLAVVGVYF
TGTGCCAGCAGTTTAGCGGTTGTCGGGGTGTACTTC
>TRBJ2-7|-|TRBV20-1|19|TRBD2
CSARDPTGLAGIGSYEQYF
TGCAGTGCTAGAGACCCGACAGGACTAGCGGGAATTGGGTCCTACGAGCAGTACTTC
>TRBJ1-1|-|TRBV5-4|16|TRBD1
CASSLFGQGAGTEAFF
TGTGCCAGCAGCTTGTTTGGTCAGGGGGCGGGCACTGAAGCTTTCTTT
>TRBJ2-5|few|TRBV20-1|12|-
CSARDASQTQYF
TGCAGTGCTAGAGATGCCAGCCAGACCCAGTACTTC
>TRBJ2-2|few|TRBV30|13|-
CACILRLTGELFF
TGTGCCTGTATCTTGCGGCTCACCGGGGAGCTGTTTTTT
>TRBJ2-1|-|TRBV7-2|13|-
CASSFGIYNEQFF
TGTGCCAGCAGCTTCGGGATCTACAATGAGCAGTTCTTC
>TRBJ1-1|-|TRBV10-3|13|-
CAIGLGEGTEAFF
TGTGCCATCGGGCTTGGGGAAGGGACTGAAGCTTTCTTT
>TRBJ2-7|-|TRBV7-9|16|TRBD2
CASSPEIAGGPQEQYF
TGTGCCAGCAGTCCCGAGATAGCGGGAGGGCCTCAAGAGCAGTACTTC
>TRBJ2-1|once|TRBV24-1|13|-
CATSDLEGGEQFF
TGTGCCACCAGTGATTTGGAAGGGGGTGAGCAGTTCTTC
>TRBJ2-7|-|TRBV20-1|16|-
CSARDRVTGETYEQYF
TGCAGTGCTAGAGATCGGGTTACGGGAGAAACCTACGAGCAGTACTTC
>TRBJ1-6|many|TRBV19|12|-
CASSIGVSALHF
TGTGCCAGTAGTATCGGCGTTTCGGCCCTCCACTTT
>TRBJ2-3|few|TRBV18|14|-
CASSPPLAADTQYF
TGTGCCAGCTCACCACCACTAGCAGCAGATACGCAGTATTTT
>TRBJ2-7|-|TRBV3-1|14|TRBD1
CASSQGTGDYEQYF
TGTGCCAGCAGCCAGGGGACAGGGGACTACGAGCAGTACTTC
>TRBJ2-7|few|TRBV7-2|15|-
CASSLFGTASYEQYF
TGTGCCAGCAGCTTATTTGGGACTGCTTCCTACGAGCAGTACTTC
>TRBJ2-7|few|TRBV7-9|13|-
CASSVDRTYEQYF
TGTGCCAGCAGCGTTGACAGAACGTACGAGCAGTACTTC
>TRBJ2-5|-|TRBV11-2|12|TRBD1
CASSTGVETQYF
TGTGCCAGCAGCACAGGGGTAGAGACCCAGTACTTC
>TRBJ2-3|-|TRBV12-3/TRBV12-4|17|-
CASTNMHDFYITDTQYF
TGTGCCAGCACCAACATGCACGACTTCTACATCACAGATACGCAGTATTTT